A selection of T cell receptor beta chains follows, all from one sample in a study of cytomegalovirus exposure and HLA in healthy donors. Repertoires were generated with immunoSEQ multiplex PCR, while TCRdb's copy carries only in-frame clones and drops some. The sample records roughly 160,000 clones, approximately 81% being singletons. The sample taken for sequencing was PBMCs. All receptors come from a boy aged 2 to 9 in good health and CMV-seronegative. Both conserved end residues are part of each CDR3. The order of the fields is D gene, V gene, J gene, clone size, CDR3 protein, CDR3 DNA. A D gene is named only where the DNA matches it firmly. The size field is filled for only some rows; it gives once, few, many or a size class.

TRBD1	TRBV5-6	TRBJ2-1	few	CASSLEGQYNEQFF	TGTGCCAGCAGCTTGGAGGGACAGTACAATGAGCAGTTCTTC
TRBD1	TRBV11-2	TRBJ2-7	NA	CASSYWTGEHEQYF	TGTGCCAGCAGCTACTGGACAGGGGAGCACGAGCAGTACTTC
TRBD1	TRBV28	TRBJ1-1	NA	CASSPGGRNTEAFF	TGTGCCAGCAGTCCAGGGGGCAGGAACACTGAAGCTTTCTTT
TRBD1	TRBV28	TRBJ1-5	NA	CASTETGGNQPQHF	TGTGCCTCAACGGAGACAGGGGGGAATCAGCCCCAGCATTTT
TRBD1	TRBV7-9	TRBJ1-1	NA	CASSSTGGRTEAFF	TGTGCCAGCAGCTCCACAGGGGGGAGGACTGAAGCTTTCTTT
NA	TRBV28	TRBJ2-1	NA	CASSLYSPLGGNEQFF	TGTGCCAGCAGTTTATATAGCCCCCTCGGGGGCAATGAGCAGTTCTTC
TRBD1	TRBV10-3	TRBJ1-1	NA	CAITAGGITEAFF	TGTGCCATCACGGCAGGGGGCATAACTGAAGCTTTCTTT
NA	TRBV10-3	TRBJ2-3	NA	CAISQTADSRDTQYF	TGTGCCATCAGTCAGACCGCGGACAGCCGGGATACGCAGTATTTT
NA	TRBV27	TRBJ1-5	NA	CASSPGQLNQPQHF	TGTGCCAGCAGTCCCGGACAGCTCAATCAGCCCCAGCATTTT
NA	TRBV5-1	TRBJ1-2	few	CASSLVHRRYGYTF	TGCGCCAGCAGCTTGGTTCACAGGCGGTATGGCTACACCTTC
NA	TRBV2	TRBJ2-1	NA	CASSASGAYNEQFF	TGTGCCAGCAGTGCGAGCGGAGCCTACAATGAGCAGTTCTTC
NA	TRBV18	TRBJ2-5	NA	CASSRGPVQETQYF	TGTGCCAGCTCAAGAGGGCCAGTCCAAGAGACCCAGTACTTC
NA	TRBV5-6	TRBJ1-2	NA	CASSLSQGGHYGYTF	TGTGCCAGCAGCTTAAGCCAGGGAGGGCACTATGGCTACACCTTC
NA	TRBV5-4	TRBJ2-1	NA	CASNPFEGEQFF	TGTGCCAGCAACCCTTTTGAGGGTGAGCAGTTCTTC
TRBD2	TRBV30	TRBJ2-3	NA	CAWTSNRLAGTDTQYF	TGTGCCTGGACGTCCAACAGACTAGCGGGGACAGATACGCAGTATTTT
TRBD2	TRBV10-3	TRBJ2-1	NA	CAIQTGTSGDYHEQFF	TGTGCCATCCAGACCGGGACTAGCGGGGATTACCATGAGCAGTTCTTC
TRBD2	TRBV7-6	TRBJ2-3	NA	CASSLLPSGGSTDTQYF	TGTGCCAGCAGCCTCCTGCCGAGCGGGGGCAGCACAGATACGCAGTATTTT
TRBD1	TRBV29-1	TRBJ2-1	NA	CSAMDRYNEQFF	TGCAGCGCAATGGACAGGTACAATGAGCAGTTCTTC
NA	TRBV25-1	TRBJ2-2	NA	CASRGWARGNTGELFF	TGTGCCAGCAGGGGATGGGCCCGGGGGAACACCGGGGAGCTGTTTTTT
TRBD1	TRBV19	TRBJ1-1	NA	CASGGTGHMNTEAFF	TGTGCCAGTGGGGGGACAGGGCATATGAACACTGAAGCTTTCTTT
NA	TRBV7-8	TRBJ1-6	NA	CASSLQGRNSPLHF	TGTGCCAGCAGCTTACAGGGGCGTAATTCACCCCTCCACTTT
NA	TRBV7-2	TRBJ1-3	NA	CASSPQGLSGNTIYF	TGTGCCAGCAGCCCCCAGGGGCTCTCTGGAAACACCATATATTTT
TRBD1	TRBV4-2	TRBJ1-2	NA	CASDHNSGQGPDYGYTF	TGTGCCAGCGACCACAACTCGGGACAGGGGCCCGACTATGGCTACACCTTC
TRBD2	TRBV19	TRBJ2-1	few	CASTWGRGSGEQFF	TGTGCCAGTACCTGGGGGAGGGGCTCAGGCGAGCAGTTCTTC